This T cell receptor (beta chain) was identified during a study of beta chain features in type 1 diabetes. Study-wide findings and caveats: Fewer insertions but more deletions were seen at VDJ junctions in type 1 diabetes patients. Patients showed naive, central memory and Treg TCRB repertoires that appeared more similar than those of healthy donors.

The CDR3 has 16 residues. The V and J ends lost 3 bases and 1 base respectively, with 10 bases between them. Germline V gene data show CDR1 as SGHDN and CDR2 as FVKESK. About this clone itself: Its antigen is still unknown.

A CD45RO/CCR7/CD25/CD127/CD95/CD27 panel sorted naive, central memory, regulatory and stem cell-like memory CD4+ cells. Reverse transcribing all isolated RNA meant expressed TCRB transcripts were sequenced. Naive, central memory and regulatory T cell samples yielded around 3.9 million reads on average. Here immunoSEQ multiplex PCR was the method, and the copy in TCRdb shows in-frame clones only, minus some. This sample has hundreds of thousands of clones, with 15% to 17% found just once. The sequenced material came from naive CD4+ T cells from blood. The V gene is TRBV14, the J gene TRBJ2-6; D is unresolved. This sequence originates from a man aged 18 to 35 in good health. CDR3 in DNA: TGTGCCAGCAGCCAGGCCATCTTGTCTGGGGCCAACGTCCTGACTTTC. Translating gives CASSQAILSGANVLTF.